This TCR beta chain was identified in a study of cytomegalovirus exposure and HLA in healthy donors. Study findings and constraints: It was likely that a cluster of highly shared sequence variants was a sequencing artifact.

Primers for the PCR totalled 60 Vbeta and 13 Jbeta. This table comes from immunoSEQ multiplex PCR, and its TCRdb copy is limited to in-frame clones, with some not included. Found here are approximately 130,000 clones, roughly three quarters of them singletons; the top ten hold less than 4%. V lost 8 bases, J lost 0 bases, and 11 bases lay in between. The CDR3 length is 13 residues. Germline V CDR1 and CDR2: ENHRY, SYGVKD. Regarding this clone: Its specificity is unknown.

The source is a man aged 25 to 45 in good health and CMV-seronegative. V usage is TRBV10-3 and J usage is TRBJ2-7; possible D gene TRBD1, 6 bases. Material: PBMCs. CDR3 sequence reads: CAIGTQISYEQYF. DNA for the CDR3: TGTGCCATCGGGACACAGATCTCCTACGAGCAGTACTTC.